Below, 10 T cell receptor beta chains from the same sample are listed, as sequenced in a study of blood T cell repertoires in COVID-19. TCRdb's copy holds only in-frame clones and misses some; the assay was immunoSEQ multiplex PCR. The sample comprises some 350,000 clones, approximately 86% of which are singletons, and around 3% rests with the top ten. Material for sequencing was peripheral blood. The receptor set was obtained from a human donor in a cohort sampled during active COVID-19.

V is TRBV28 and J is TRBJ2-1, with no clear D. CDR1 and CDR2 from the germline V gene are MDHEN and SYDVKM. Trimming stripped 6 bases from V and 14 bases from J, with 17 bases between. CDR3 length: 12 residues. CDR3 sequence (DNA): TGTGCCAGCAGCACGAGTTCTCATCGGGAGTTCTTC. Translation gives CASSTSSHREFF.

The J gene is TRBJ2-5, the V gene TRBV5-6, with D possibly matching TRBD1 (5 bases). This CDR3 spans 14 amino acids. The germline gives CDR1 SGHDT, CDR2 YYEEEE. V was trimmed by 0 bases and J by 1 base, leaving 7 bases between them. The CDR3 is CASSLVGVQETQYF. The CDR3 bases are TGTGCCAGCAGCTTGGTAGGGGTCCAAGAGACCCAGTACTTC.

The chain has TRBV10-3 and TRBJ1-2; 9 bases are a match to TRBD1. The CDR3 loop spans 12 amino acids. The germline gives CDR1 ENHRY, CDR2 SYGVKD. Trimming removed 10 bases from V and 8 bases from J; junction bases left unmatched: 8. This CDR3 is CASWRQGGGYTF. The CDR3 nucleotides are TGTGCCAGCTGGAGACAGGGGGGCGGCTACACCTTC.

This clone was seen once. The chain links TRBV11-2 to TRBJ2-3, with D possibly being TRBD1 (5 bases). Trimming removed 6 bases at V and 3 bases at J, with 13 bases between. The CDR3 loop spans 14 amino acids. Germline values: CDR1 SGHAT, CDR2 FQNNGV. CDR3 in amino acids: CASSSGQGTDTQYF. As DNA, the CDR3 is TGTGCCAGCAGTTCTGGGCAGGGAACAGATACGCAGTATTTT.

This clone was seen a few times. The DNA for the CDR3 is TGTGCCAGCGGGCGGGGGTACGAGCAGTACTTC. The encoded protein is CASGRGYEQYF. The V gene is TRBV6-5, the J gene TRBJ2-7; 7 nucleotides align to TRBD2. The germline gives CDR1 MNHEY, CDR2 SVGAGI. Unmatched junction bases numbered 2, after V lost 8 bases and J lost 4 bases. This CDR3 contains 11 residues.

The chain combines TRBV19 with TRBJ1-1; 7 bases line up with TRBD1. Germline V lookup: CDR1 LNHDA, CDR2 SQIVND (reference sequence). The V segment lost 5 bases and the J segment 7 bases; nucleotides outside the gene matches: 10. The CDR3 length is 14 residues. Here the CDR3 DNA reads TGTGCCAGTAGTGTCAAGGGGGCTTGGTATGAAGCTTTCTTT. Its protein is CASSVKGAWYEAFF.

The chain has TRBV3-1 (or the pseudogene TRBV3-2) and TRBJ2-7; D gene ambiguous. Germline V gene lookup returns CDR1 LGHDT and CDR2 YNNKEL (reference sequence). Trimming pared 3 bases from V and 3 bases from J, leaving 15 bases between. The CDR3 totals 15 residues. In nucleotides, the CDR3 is TGTGCCAGCAGCCAGACCCCCGGGTCCATCTACGAGCAGTACTTC. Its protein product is CASSQTPGSIYEQYF.

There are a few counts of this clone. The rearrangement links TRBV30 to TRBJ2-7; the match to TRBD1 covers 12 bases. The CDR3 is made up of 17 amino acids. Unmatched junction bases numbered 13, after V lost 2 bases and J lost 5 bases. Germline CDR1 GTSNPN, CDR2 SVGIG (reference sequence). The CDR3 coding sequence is TGTGCCTGGAGTCACGCCCGCCGAGGGACAGGGGGCAACGAGCAGTACTTC. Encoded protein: CAWSHARRGTGGNEQYF.

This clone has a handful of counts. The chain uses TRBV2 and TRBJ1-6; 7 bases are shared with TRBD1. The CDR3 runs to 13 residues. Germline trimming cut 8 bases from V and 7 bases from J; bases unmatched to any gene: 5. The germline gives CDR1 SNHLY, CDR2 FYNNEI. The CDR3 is CASGPGGNSPLHF. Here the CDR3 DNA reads TGTGCCAGCGGTCCAGGGGGGAATTCACCCCTCCACTTT.

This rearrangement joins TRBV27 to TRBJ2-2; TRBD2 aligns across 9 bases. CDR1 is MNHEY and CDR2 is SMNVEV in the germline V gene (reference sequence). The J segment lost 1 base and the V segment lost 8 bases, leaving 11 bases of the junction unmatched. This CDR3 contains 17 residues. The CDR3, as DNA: TGTGCCAGCTTCGAGCGGGGGGTACGTTGGAACACCGGGGAGCTGTTTTTT. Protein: CASFERGVRWNTGELFF.